What follows is one TCR beta chain and its context. The sample is drawn from a study of blood T cell repertoires in COVID-19. The wider study: Sites across the United States, Italy and Spain contributed samples from acute and convalescent COVID-19.

Each participant's cohort was designated according to participant-reported clinical history. Two negative PCRs, clearance, or symptom resolution had been documented for recovered Cohort 3 donors. The method was immunoSEQ multiplex PCR; TCRdb's version includes in-frame clones alone and lacks a portion of them. The sample records 250,000 or so clones, approximately 85% being singletons. V lost 7 bases and J lost 6; bases outside the gene matches: 7. CDR1 is LNHDA and CDR2 is SQIVND in the germline V gene (reference sequence). The length of the CDR3 is 13 residues. This chain joins TRBV19 and TRBJ2-3; TRBD2 aligns across 7 bases. Input material: PBMCs or T cells enriched from blood (not recorded which). This TCR was recovered from a woman in her fifties or sixties who had recovered from COVID-19. The CDR3 sequence: CASTQGGPDTQYF. The CDR3 DNA reads TGTGCCAGTACCCAGGGAGGGCCCGATACGCAGTATTTT.